This T cell receptor (beta chain) is drawn from a study of blood T cell repertoires in COVID-19. Study background: Sources were T cells, B-cell-depleted T cells, or PBMCs; the material itself was cDNA or gDNA.

V was clipped by 0 bases and J by 6 bases; unmatched bases: 9. The CDR3 totals 16 residues. The germline V gene has CDR1 SGHRS and CDR2 YFSETQ. Profiling relied on immunoSEQ multiplex PCR, and the TCRdb table lists in-frame clones only, not all of them. The repertoire holds 400,000 or so clones, with about 87% as singletons. This receptor was identified in a man aged 18-30 years with COVID-19, enrolled during active disease. The sample was peripheral blood. The chain employs TRBV5-1 and TRBJ2-7; 10 bases are a match to TRBD1. The CDR3 reads CASSLAPRGQGPEQYF. The CDR3 region has the DNA TGCGCCAGCAGCTTGGCCCCTAGGGGACAGGGGCCCGAGCAGTACTTC.